The following is a T cell receptor (beta chain) sequence with its context. The CDR3 runs 15 residues. CDR1 is KGHSH, CDR2 LQKENI, per germline. The data belong to a study of T cells expressing NK-cell markers. TCRdb reanalyzed the 5' RACE reads, giving one entry per CDR3 protein sequence and no DNA. This table holds about 260,000 distinct CDR3 sequences. The origin of this receptor is a woman between 18 and 70 years old in good health. The specimen was blood T cells: a sorted CD56 or NKG2C T cell subset, CD4+ or CD8+ T cells, or bulk PBMC T cells (not recorded which). The rearrangement links TRBV18 to TRBJ1-1. CDR3 loop: CASSPSAGRNTEAFF. Based on the CDR3 plus reference TRBV18 and TRBJ1-1, the full variable domain is NAGVMQNPRHLVRRRGQEARLRCSPMKGHSHVYWYRQLPEEGLKFMVYLQKENIIDESGMPKERFSAEFPKEGPSILRIQQVVRGDSAAYFCASSPSAGRNTEAFFGQGTRLTVV.